A single T cell receptor (beta chain) is shown here with its context. The antigen remains unidentified. The CDR3 runs to 15 residues. CDR1 and CDR2 (germline): SQVTM, ANQGSEA. Trimming removed 4 bases from V and 3 bases from J, with 16 bases in between. This entry comes from a study of beta chain features in type 1 diabetes. Points from the study as a whole: Resolution of whether HLA type affects TCRB rearrangement was not achieved here. Compared to healthy donors, patients appeared to have naive, central memory and Treg TCRB repertoires that were more alike.

All of the isolated RNA was reverse transcribed, so expressed TCRB transcripts were sequenced. TCRdb's copy holds only in-frame clones and misses some; the assay was immunoSEQ multiplex PCR. Here the sample spans roughly 370,000 clones, approximately 15% being singletons. Input material: naive CD4+ T cells from blood. The TCR originated in a man aged 25-45 years in good health. The chain uses TRBV29-1 and TRBJ1-3; D is perhaps TRBD1 (5 bases). The CDR3 protein is CSVGFGRGGGNTIYF. CDR3 nucleotides: TGCAGCGTTGGGTTTGGTAGGGGCGGTGGAAACACCATATATTTT.